These T cell receptor beta chains were read from a single sample in a study of CD8 T cells in ankylosing spondylitis. MiXCR, run by TCRdb on the 5' RACE reads, gives a single entry per CDR3 protein. The sample holds 700,000 to 850,000 distinct CDR3 sequences, 10% to 15% seen once. Material: blood, either unsorted or a sorted T cell fraction (not recorded which). These receptors all stem from a male donor with ankylosing spondylitis. Both conserved end residues are part of each CDR3. A D gene is named only where the DNA matches it firmly. Only some rows state a clone size, as once, few, many or a class for expanded clones.

>NA|TRBJ2-5|TRBV29-1|NA
TGCAGCGTTGCCAGCCCACAAGAGACCCAGTACTTC
CSVASPQETQYF
>many|TRBJ1-6|TRBV5-6|TRBD1
TGTGCCAGCAGCCTAGGATCGGGACAGGGGATCTATAATTCACCCCTCCACTTT
CASSLGSGQGIYNSPLHF
>NA|TRBJ2-1|TRBV20-1|NA
TGCAGTGCTTTAACAGGGTCCTCCTACAATGAGCAGTTCTTC
CSALTGSSYNEQFF
>few|TRBJ2-7|TRBV4-1|NA
TGCGCCAGCAGCCTTAGTGGGGGGACCAGCTCCTACGAGCAGTACTTC
CASSLSGGTSSYEQYF
>NA|TRBJ2-1|TRBV24-1|NA
TGTGCCACCAGTGTACGAGGGGGTGAGCAGTTCTTC
CATSVRGGEQFF
>few|TRBJ2-1|TRBV28|TRBD2
TGTGCCAGCAATCTAGCGGCACCATCCTCCTACAATGAGCAGTTCTTC
CASNLAAPSSYNEQFF
>few|TRBJ2-5|TRBV20-1|NA
TGCAGTGCTAGCCCCGCAGGGGAGACCCAGTACTTC
CSASPAGETQYF
>few|TRBJ2-3|TRBV4-3|NA
TGCGCCAGCAGCCAAGACAGTCTTACAGATACGCAGTATTTT
CASSQDSLTDTQYF
>many|TRBJ1-2|TRBV20-1|NA
TGCAGTGCTCCCCGGGACTTTTCTAACTATGGCTACACCTTC
CSAPRDFSNYGYTF
>many|TRBJ1-1|TRBV5-1|NA
TGCGCCAGCAGCCTACCTAGTATGAACACTGAAGCTTTCTTT
CASSLPSMNTEAFF
>NA|TRBJ1-1|TRBV20-1|TRBD1
TGCAGTGCAAAGACAGGGGTTAACACTGAAGCTTTCTTT
CSAKTGVNTEAFF
>NA|TRBJ1-4|TRBV20-1|NA
TGCAGTGCGGCTACAACTAATGAAAAACTGTTTTTT
CSAATTNEKLFF
>NA|TRBJ2-1|TRBV20-1|TRBD1
TGCAGTGCTTCTACGGGACAGCCACTTAAGCAGTTCTTC
CSASTGQPLKQFF
>NA|TRBJ1-1|TRBV20-1|NA
TGCAGTGCTAGAGATTCCCCAGTCCCTGAAGCTTCCTTT
CSARDSPVPEASF
>NA|TRBJ2-3|TRBV29-1|TRBD2
TGCAGCGGGGGACTAGCGGGGAAGAGCACATATACGCAGTATTTT
CSGGLAGKSTYTQYF
>NA|TRBJ2-2|TRBV5-4|NA
TGTGCCAGCAACAACCCCGACAGGCCTCTCACCGGGGAGCTGTTTTTT
CASNNPDRPLTGELFF
>NA|TRBJ2-1|TRBV10-1|TRBD2
TGCGCCAGCACTCAGCGGGAGAGGGATGAGCAGTTCTTC
CASTQRERDEQFF
>NA|TRBJ1-4|TRBV2|TRBD1
TGTGCCAGCACCTACAGACAGGGGACGGAGGAAAAACTGTTTTTT
CASTYRQGTEEKLFF
>many|TRBJ2-3|TRBV6-2/TRBV6-3|NA
TGTGCCAGCAGGGACCGAGGGTTTCGTGGCACAGATACGCAGTATTTT
CASRDRGFRGTDTQYF
>many|TRBJ2-1|TRBV20-1|NA
TGCAGTGCTTGGGACTGGGGAAAAGGCGATGAGCAGTTCTTC
CSAWDWGKGDEQFF
>few|TRBJ2-3|TRBV20-1|TRBD1
TGCAGTGCGGGACCGCAGGGGGCAATCACAGATACGCAGTATTTT
CSAGPQGAITDTQYF
>NA|TRBJ2-1|TRBV5-5|NA
TGTGCCAGCAGCTTTGTCGTGAGAGTTAATGAGCAGTTCTTC
CASSFVVRVNEQFF
>few|TRBJ2-1|TRBV28|NA
TGTGCCAGCAGCTCGCCGGGACCCAAGAGACCGGACTATGAGCAGTTCTTC
CASSSPGPKRPDYEQFF
>many|TRBJ2-5|TRBV6-6|NA
TGTGCCAGCAGTAGCAGGTTGCGGGAGACCCAGTACTTC
CASSSRLRETQYF
>many|TRBJ2-2|TRBV7-9|TRBD2
TGTGCCAGCAGCTTATCCGGGGGGACCGGGGAGCTGTTTTTT
CASSLSGGTGELFF
>many|TRBJ2-5|TRBV12-3/TRBV12-4|NA
TGTGCCAGCAGGAAGGACCTGGAACGGCTTCAGTACTTC
CASRKDLERLQYF
>NA|TRBJ2-7|TRBV6-1|TRBD2
TGTGCCAGCAGTAGGCTAGCGGGGGTTCTGTGGTACGAGCAGTACTTC
CASSRLAGVLWYEQYF
>once|TRBJ1-2|TRBV5-6|NA
TGTGCCAGCAGTCCAGGGTGGACTAACTATGGCTACACCTTC
CASSPGWTNYGYTF
>few|TRBJ1-1|TRBV5-1|NA
TGCGCCAGCAGCTGGTACTCCATGAACACTGAAGCTTTCTTT
CASSWYSMNTEAFF
>NA|TRBJ2-5|TRBV20-1|NA
TGCAGTGCTACCTCCGGGGTAAAAGAGACCCAGTACTTC
CSATSGVKETQYF
>few|TRBJ2-7|TRBV6-5|TRBD2
TGTGCCAGCAGTTACATCCCTAGCGGGGGAGTCTACGAGCAGTACTTC
CASSYIPSGGVYEQYF
>NA|TRBJ2-1|TRBV4-3|TRBD2
TGCGCCAGCAGCCAACTAGCGGGGATCGACAATGAGCAGTTCTTC
CASSQLAGIDNEQFF
>NA|TRBJ2-7|TRBV5-6|TRBD2
TGTGCCAGCAGCTATAGCGGGAGCAACCACGAGCAGTACTTC
CASSYSGSNHEQYF
>many|TRBJ2-7|TRBV6-2/TRBV6-3|TRBD2
TGTGCCAGCAGCTGGCGTGGGACTAGAAGAAATTCCTCCTACGAGCAGTACTTC
CASSWRGTRRNSSYEQYF
>NA|TRBJ1-5|TRBV5-6|TRBD1
TGTGCCAGCAGCAACCGGGACAGGGGGTATCAGCCCCAGCATTTT
CASSNRDRGYQPQHF
>few|TRBJ1-2|TRBV15|TRBD1
TGTGCCACCAGCAGGGACAGGGGGAGAAGAGGCTACACCTTC
CATSRDRGRRGYTF
>NA|TRBJ2-3|TRBV20-1|TRBD1
TGCAGTGCCTTTTACAGGGGGTTCCTTTCTAGCACAGATACGCAGTATTTT
CSAFYRGFLSSTDTQYF